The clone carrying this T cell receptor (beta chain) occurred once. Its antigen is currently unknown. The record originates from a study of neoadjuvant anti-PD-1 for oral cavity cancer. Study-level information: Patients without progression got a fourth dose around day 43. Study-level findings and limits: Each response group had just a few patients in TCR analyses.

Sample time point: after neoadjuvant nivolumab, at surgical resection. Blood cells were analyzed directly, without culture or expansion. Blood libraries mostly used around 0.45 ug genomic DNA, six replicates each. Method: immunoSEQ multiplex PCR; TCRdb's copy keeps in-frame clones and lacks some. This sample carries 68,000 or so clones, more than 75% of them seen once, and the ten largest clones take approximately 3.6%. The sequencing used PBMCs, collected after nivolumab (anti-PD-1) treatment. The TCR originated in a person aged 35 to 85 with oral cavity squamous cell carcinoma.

The CDR3, as DNA: TGTGCCAGCAGCTTAGGCGGAGGGCCGGGATCCACAGATACGCAGTATTTT. Protein product: CASSLGGGPGSTDTQYF. The V and J genes are TRBV11-3 and TRBJ2-3, with a tentative D call TRBD2 (6 bases). V dropped 1 base and J dropped 2 bases, with 16 bases sitting between them. Germline lookup yields CDR1 SGHNT and CDR2 YENEEA. CDR3 size: 17 residues. The variable domain in full, completed from reference TRBV11-3 and TRBJ2-3, reads EAGVVQSPRYKIIEKKQPVAFWCNPISGHNTLYWYLQNLGQGPELLIRYENEEAVDDSQLPKDRFSAERLKGVDSTLKIQPAELGDSAVYLCASSLGGGPGSTDTQYFGPGTRLTVL.